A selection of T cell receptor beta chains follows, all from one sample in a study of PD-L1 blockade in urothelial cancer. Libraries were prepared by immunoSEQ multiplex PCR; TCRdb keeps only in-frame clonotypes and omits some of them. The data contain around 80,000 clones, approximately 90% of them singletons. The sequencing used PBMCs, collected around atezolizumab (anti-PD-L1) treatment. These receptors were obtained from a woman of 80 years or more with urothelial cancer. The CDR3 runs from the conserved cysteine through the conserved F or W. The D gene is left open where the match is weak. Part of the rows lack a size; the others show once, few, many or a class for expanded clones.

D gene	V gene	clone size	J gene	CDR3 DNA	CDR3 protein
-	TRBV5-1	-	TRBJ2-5	TGCGCCAGCAGCTTAAGCGGCCAAGAGACCCAGTACTTC	CASSLSGQETQYF
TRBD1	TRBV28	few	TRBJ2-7	TGTGCCAGTATCGACAGGGGGCTCTACGAGCAGTACTTC	CASIDRGLYEQYF
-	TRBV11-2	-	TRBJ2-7	TGTGCCAGCAGCTTAGTAAGCGACCGTCGTACCCACGAGCAGTACTTC	CASSLVSDRRTHEQYF
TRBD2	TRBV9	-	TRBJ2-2	TGTGCCAGCAGCGTAGAGGGCACGGGGGGAGGCTGGGAGATTCACACCGGGGAGCTGTTTTTT	CASSVEGTGGGWEIHTGELFF
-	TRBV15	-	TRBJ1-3	TGTGCCACCAGCAGACAGCGCTCTGGAAACACCATATATTTT	CATSRQRSGNTIYF
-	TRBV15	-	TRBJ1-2	TGTGCCACCAGCAGAGATGGGGAGGATGGCTACACCTTC	CATSRDGEDGYTF
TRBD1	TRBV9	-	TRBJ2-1	TGTGCCAGCAGCGTATCGGGACAGGGTTTAGTCTATGAGCAGTTCTTC	CASSVSGQGLVYEQFF
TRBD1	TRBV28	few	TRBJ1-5	TGTGCCAGCAGGGTGGGACAGGGCAATCATCAGCCCCAGCATTTT	CASRVGQGNHQPQHF
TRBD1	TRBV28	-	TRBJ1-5	TGTGCCAGTCGCACCGGGACAGGGGGCGGTCAGCCCCAGCATTTT	CASRTGTGGGQPQHF
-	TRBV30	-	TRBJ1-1	TGTGCCTGGACGAGTTCCGGGAAAGGTTTCTTT	CAWTSSGKGFF
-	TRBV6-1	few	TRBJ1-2	TGTGCCACCGAGAACGACAGTCTCTATGGCTACACCTTC	CATENDSLYGYTF
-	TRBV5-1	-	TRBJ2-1	TGCGCCAGCAGCTTCCGCCGGAGCTCCTACAATGAGCAGTTCTTC	CASSFRRSSYNEQFF
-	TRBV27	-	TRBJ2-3	TGTGCCAGCAGTGTAACTATCGGGTACACAGATACGCAGTATTTT	CASSVTIGYTDTQYF
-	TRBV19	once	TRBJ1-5	TGTGCCAGTAGCCCCAAGGGCCGGGGGGCCGGGCAGCCCCAGCATTTT	CASSPKGRGAGQPQHF
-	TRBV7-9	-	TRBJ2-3	TGTGCCAGCACTCCCCTAGGGCGGGGAAACACAGATACGCAGTATTTT	CASTPLGRGNTDTQYF
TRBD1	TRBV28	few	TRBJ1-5	TGTGCCAGCAGGCGACAGGGGGACAATCAGCCCCAGCATTTT	CASRRQGDNQPQHF
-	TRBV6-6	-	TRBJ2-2	TGTGCCTCCTTTCGGGTTCGCGGCTCCCCCGGGGAGCTGTTTTTT	CASFRVRGSPGELFF
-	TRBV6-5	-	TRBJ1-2	TGTGCCAGCAGTTATCAGGGATTAGGGTTGGGCTACACCTTC	CASSYQGLGLGYTF
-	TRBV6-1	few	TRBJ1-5	TGTGCCAGCAGTGAAGGCGGGGATCAGCCCCAGCATTTT	CASSEGGDQPQHF
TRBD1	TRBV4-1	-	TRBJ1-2	TGCGCCAGCAGCCCCAACAGGGGGCGGTTTGGCTACACCTTC	CASSPNRGRFGYTF
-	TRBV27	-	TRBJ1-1	TGTGCCAGCAGTGGAGGTTGGAGCACTGAAGCTTTCTTT	CASSGGWSTEAFF
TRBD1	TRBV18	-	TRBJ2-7	TGTGCCAGCTCCCTTCTTGAGGGGGCGTTTGCGCAGTACTTC	CASSLLEGAFAQYF
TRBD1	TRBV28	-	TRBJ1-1	TGTGCCAGCAGGATTACAGGGGAGGACACTGAAGCTTTCTTT	CASRITGEDTEAFF
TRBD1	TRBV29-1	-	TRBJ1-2	TGCAGCGGGTGGGACAGGGGCGGCGGCTACACCTTC	CSGWDRGGGYTF
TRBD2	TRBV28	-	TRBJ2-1	TGTGCCAGCAGCCCACCGGGACTAGCCTACAATGAGCAGTTCTTC	CASSPPGLAYNEQFF
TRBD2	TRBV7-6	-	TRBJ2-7	TGTGCCAGCAGTCCGTCGACGGGAGGGCCCTACGAGCAGTACTTC	CASSPSTGGPYEQYF
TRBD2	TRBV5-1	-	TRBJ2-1	TGCGCCAGCAGCCCCAGGGAGGGCTCCTACAATGAGCAGTTCTTC	CASSPREGSYNEQFF
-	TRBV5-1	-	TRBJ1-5	TGCGCCAGCCGAAAAACGACAGGAGCTAATCAGCCCCAGCATTTT	CASRKTTGANQPQHF
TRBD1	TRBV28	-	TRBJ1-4	TGTGCCAGCAGTAAACAGGGGAGACCTAATGAAAAACTGTTTTTT	CASSKQGRPNEKLFF
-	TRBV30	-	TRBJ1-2	TGTGCCTGGAGTGCCGTAAACTATGGCTACACCTTC	CAWSAVNYGYTF
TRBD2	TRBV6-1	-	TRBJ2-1	TGTGCCAGCAGTGCGTTGGCACTAGCGGGAGAACCCCATGAGCAGTTCTTC	CASSALALAGEPHEQFF
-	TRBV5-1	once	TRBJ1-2	TGCGCCAGCACCATCTCGACAGGAACCTCCGGTGGCTACACCTTC	CASTISTGTSGGYTF
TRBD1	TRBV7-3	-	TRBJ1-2	TGTGCCAGCAGCTTAACCCCAGACAGGGCGGCATATGGCTACACCTTC	CASSLTPDRAAYGYTF
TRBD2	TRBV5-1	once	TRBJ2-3	TGCGCCAGCACCCTCCGAAGACTAGCGGGAGGAGGAACAGATACGCAGTATTTT	CASTLRRLAGGGTDTQYF
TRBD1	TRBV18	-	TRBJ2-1	TGTGCCAGCTCACTAGGGACAGGGGGTAGGGATGAGCAGTTCTTC	CASSLGTGGRDEQFF
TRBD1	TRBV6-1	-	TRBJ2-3	TGTGCCAGCAGTGGGGGGACAGGGGGAACAGATACGCAGTATTTT	CASSGGTGGTDTQYF
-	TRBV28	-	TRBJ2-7	TGTGCCAGCAGTTTACCGAATTCGGGAGCCCCCCTCGAGCAGTACTTC	CASSLPNSGAPLEQYF
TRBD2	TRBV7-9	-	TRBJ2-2	TGTGCCAGCAGCCCGTTCCTGGGAGGGAAGAACACCGGGGAGCTGTTTTTT	CASSPFLGGKNTGELFF
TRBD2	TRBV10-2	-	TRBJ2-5	TGCGCCAGCGGTAGATCACTAGCGGGGGGGGCCATGTCTCAAGAGACCCAGTACTTC	CASGRSLAGGAMSQETQYF
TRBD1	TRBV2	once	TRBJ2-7	TGTGCCAGCAGGACAGGGCCGTCCTCCTACGAGCAGTACTTC	CASRTGPSSYEQYF
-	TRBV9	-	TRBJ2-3	TGTGCCAGCAGCGTAGTTCCGGGGGCAGATACGCAGTATTTT	CASSVVPGADTQYF
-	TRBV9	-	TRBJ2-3	TGTGCCAGCAGCGTAGCAGGTTGGCCTGGAGATACGCAGTATTTT	CASSVAGWPGDTQYF
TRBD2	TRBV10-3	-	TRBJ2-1	TGTGCCATCAGCAAAGCCGGGACTAGCGGGAGTAATGAGCAGTTCTTC	CAISKAGTSGSNEQFF